The 13 T cell receptor beta chains given below trace back to one sample, sequenced in a study of human T cells and chemical hapten exposure (dated by TCRdb to the early 2020s). The time point label corresponds to: pre-sensitization, week 0. The treatment or condition label corresponds to: therapeutic diphenylcyclopropenone sensitization with weekly scalp DPC. Libraries were prepared through RACE. Sequenced on a NextSeq 500. Clones were called with MiXCR by TCRdb after fastp trimmed the public reads at Q25, and only in-frame beta chains were retained. Each entry is one CDR3 protein sequence, shown with its most common DNA and genes. In this sample the table shows some 36,000 distinct CDR3 sequences, around 7.6% of which occur a single time. Of the sample, roughly 1.3% is held by the ten largest clones. The sample here was whole blood, taken in connection with sensitization to the hapten diphenylcyclopropenone (DPC). These TCRs come from a woman in her fifties or sixties with alopecia areata. Some clones in this sample may be carry-over from other donors' samples.

The chain uses TRBV7-9 and TRBJ1-1, with 7 bases matching TRBD1. CDR1 is SEHNR, CDR2 FQNEAQ, per germline (reference sequence). This CDR3 has 12 residues. J gave up 4 bases and V 8 bases, and 4 bases lay outside the gene matches. The CDR3 loop reads CASDRASTEAFF. The CDR3 DNA reads as TGTGCCAGCGACAGGGCAAGCACTGAAGCTTTCTTT.

This clonotype was recorded at least ten times. The chain joins TRBV20-1 to TRBJ2-3, with D tentatively TRBD1 or TRBD2 (5 bases each). CDR1 and CDR2 (germline): DFQATT, SNEGSKA (reference sequence). This CDR3 has 13 residues. With 2 bases removed from V and 7 bases from J, the gap between germline ends came to 13 bases. CDR3 protein: CSARKGTVYTQYF. CDR3 in DNA: TGCAGTGCTAGAAAAGGGACCGTTTATACGCAGTATTTT.

This clonotype came up many times. The genes are TRBV20-1 and TRBJ2-7; D tentatively reads TRBD1 or TRBD2 (6 bases each). Germline CDR1 DFQATT, CDR2 SNEGSKA (reference sequence). Trimming removed 1 base from V and 4 bases from J, with 17 bases in between. This CDR3 region has 15 residues. This chain's CDR3 is CSARALSWGAYEQYF. The CDR3 DNA follows: TGCAGTGCTAGAGCCCTCTCCTGGGGGGCATACGAGCAGTACTTC.

This clonotype was recorded a few times. J is TRBJ2-3 and V is TRBV5-8, with TRBD2 matching over 11 bases. The CDR3 runs to 15 residues. Unmatched junction bases numbered 8, after V lost 4 bases and J lost 7 bases. Germline assignment: CDR1 SGHTS and CDR2 YDEGEE. Here the CDR3 reads CASSPLAGGPNTQYF. DNA of the CDR3: TGTGCCAGCAGCCCCTTAGCGGGAGGGCCGAATACGCAGTATTTT.

There are many counts of this clonotype. The CDR3 bases are TGTGCCAGCAGAACTCTAGCGGTCTCCTACGAGCAGTACTTC. Translated: CASRTLAVSYEQYF. This chain uses TRBV6-5 with TRBJ2-7; 7 bases fit TRBD2. This CDR3 is built from 14 residues. Germline V lookup: CDR1 MNHEY, CDR2 SVGAGI. J lost 0 bases, V lost 6 bases, and 5 bases had no gene match.

In its sample, this clonotype was seen many times. The J gene is TRBJ2-3, the V gene TRBV7-3; possibly TRBD2 for D (5 bases). The germline V gene encodes CDR1 SGHTA and CDR2 FQGTGA. This CDR3 is built from 14 residues. V was cut by 8 bases and J by 2 bases, with 14 bases left in between. The CDR3 sequence is CASALSAPTDTQYF. The CDR3 DNA reads as TGTGCCAGCGCCCTTAGCGCGCCCACAGATACGCAGTATTTT.

This clonotype was seen a few times. The chain employs TRBV28 and TRBJ2-7, with D unresolved. This CDR3 comprises 10 residues. Germline lookup yields CDR1 MDHEN and CDR2 SYDVKM. V shed 8 bases and J shed 6 bases, with 8 bases lying between them. In DNA form, the CDR3 reads TGTGCCAGCGGAAAACTCGAGCAGTACTTC. It encodes CASGKLEQYF.

This clonotype was detected ten times or more. The chain couples TRBV5-1 to TRBJ2-3, with D maybe TRBD2 (5 bases). Trimming stripped 0 bases from V and 4 bases from J, with 6 bases between. This CDR3 region has 13 residues. Germline lookup yields CDR1 SGHRS and CDR2 YFSETQ. CDR3 in DNA: TGCGCCAGCAGCTTGGGGGGAGCAGATACGCAGTATTTT. Translated: CASSLGGADTQYF.

V is TRBV6-1 and J is TRBJ2-1, with 10 bases aligning to TRBD2. The CDR3 is 18 amino acids. Trimming took 5 bases from V and 6 from J; bases not matched to a gene: 16. Per the germline V gene, CDR1 is MNHNS and CDR2 is SASEGT. In DNA, the CDR3 is TGTGCCAGCAGTCCCCGGGGGCTAGCGGGAGTCTTCGGCAATGAGCAGTTCTTC. Translating gives CASSPRGLAGVFGNEQFF.

The chain combines TRBV20-1 with TRBJ1-1, with D perhaps TRBD1 (5 bases). The CDR3 contains 15 residues. V was clipped by 0 bases and J by 0 bases, with 11 bases between them. Germline CDR1 reads DFQATT; CDR2 reads SNEGSKA (reference sequence). This chain's CDR3 is CSARDPRTMNTEAFF. For the CDR3, the DNA is TGCAGTGCTAGAGATCCCCGGACAATGAACACTGAAGCTTTCTTT.

The gene calls are TRBV11-2 and TRBJ2-7; no reliable D call. CDR1 and CDR2 (germline): SGHAT, FQNNGV. This CDR3 is 16 amino acids long. V lost 5 bases, J lost 3 bases, and 20 bases lay in between. The CDR3 sequence is CASSPSHLRRLYEQYF. CDR3 bases: TGTGCCAGCAGCCCATCCCATTTACGCCGCCTCTACGAGCAGTACTTC.

This clonotype was recorded a few times. This sequence joins TRBV18 and TRBJ1-5, with D maybe TRBD1 (6 bases). Germline CDR1 KGHSH, CDR2 LQKENI. The CDR3 sequence is 15 residues long. V was shortened by 5 bases and J by 7 bases, with 18 bases between the two germline ends. The chain's CDR3 is CASSDLQGGTQPQHF. The DNA for the CDR3 is TGTGCCAGCTCAGATCTACAGGGAGGGACGCAGCCCCAGCATTTT.

V is TRBV6-5 and J is TRBJ1-6; D is ambiguous. CDR1 is MNHEY and CDR2 is SVGAGI in the germline V gene. The V and J ends lost 7 bases and 0 bases respectively, with 7 bases between them. CDR3 length equals 14 residues. CDR3 bases: TGTGCCAGCACCGCAGGCTCCTATAATTCACCCCTCCACTTT. As protein: CASTAGSYNSPLHF.